The clone carrying this TCR beta chain was detected only once. The antigen is not known. This record belongs to a study of T cell responses to AZD1222 COVID-19 vaccine. Study-level results: The span of vaccine-associated CD4 TCRs extended across spike, with dominance at 160-218 and 743-854.

Only in-frame clones appear in the TCRdb table, and some are missing; sequencing was by immunoSEQ multiplex PCR. The sample has approximately 200,000 clones, about 94% seen once. Trimming removed 4 bases from V and 0 bases from J, with 16 bases in between. Looked up from germline, CDR1 is LGHNA and CDR2 is YNFKEQ. The CDR3 covers 17 residues. The source was peripheral blood, collected on day 0 of AZD1222 vaccination. This clonotype was sampled from an adult in good health. The genes are TRBV4-2 and TRBJ1-5; D possibly corresponds to TRBD1 (5 bases). The CDR3 nucleotides read TGTGCCAGCAGCCGATCGGGACGCCTAGATAGCAATCAGCCCCAGCATTTT. Its protein product is CASSRSGRLDSNQPQHF.